A single sample gave rise to the 5 T cell receptor beta chains below, sequenced in a study of blood T cell repertoires in COVID-19. The protocol was immunoSEQ multiplex PCR, while the TCRdb copy is restricted to in-frame clones and leaves out a portion. The sample consists of fewer than 350,000 clones, about 85% of them appearing once. The sequencing sample was made of PBMCs or T cells enriched from blood (not recorded which). These receptor sequences come from a woman aged 45-59 years who had recovered from COVID-19.

Turning to this clone: This same CDR3 is encoded by further DNA sequences in the sample. V is TRBV6-5 and J is TRBJ1-5, with D possibly matching TRBD1 (6 bases). The length of the CDR3 is 14 residues. Germline CDR1 is MNHEY and CDR2 is SVGAGI. The ends were cut back, 4 bases at V and 3 bases at J, with 10 bases in the middle. This CDR3 is CASSSGQYNQPQHF. CDR3 nucleotides: TGTGCCAGCAGTTCCGGACAGTACAATCAGCCCCAGCATTTT.

This clone has just one count. Other DNA sequences in the same sample also yield this CDR3. The V and J genes are TRBV18 and TRBJ2-7, with 9 bases matching TRBD1. Germline assignment: CDR1 KGHSH and CDR2 LQKENI. The junction had 3 bases not matched to a gene; V was cut back by 0 bases and J by 3 bases. The CDR3 sequence is 15 residues long. In DNA, the CDR3 is TGTGCCAGCTCACCACCGGGACAGGGCGTCTACGAGCAGTACTTC. This gives the protein CASSPPGQGVYEQYF.

The CDR3 reads CASSLPGTPLHF. In DNA form, the CDR3 reads TGTGCCAGCAGCTTACCGGGAACACCCCTCCACTTT. V usage is TRBV14 and J usage is TRBJ1-6; the D is unclear. The CDR3 extends over 12 amino acids. The V gene's germline CDR1 is SGHDN and CDR2 FVKESK. V dropped 5 bases and J dropped 11 bases, with 10 bases sitting between them.

This chain joins TRBV19 and TRBJ1-3; unclear D gene. The CDR3 has 12 amino acids. V lost 11 bases and J lost 4, with 12 bases in between. Germline assignment: CDR1 LNHDA and CDR2 SQIVND (reference sequence). The CDR3 reads CAAKSTGNTIYF. The CDR3 DNA reads TGTGCCGCCAAGTCGACAGGAAACACCATATATTTT.

The count of this clone is one. The J gene is TRBJ1-3, the V gene TRBV5-1; D is perhaps TRBD1 (5 bases). The CDR3 runs 15 residues. Trimming cost V 4 bases and J 0 bases, with 11 bases left between them. The V gene's germline CDR1 is SGHRS and CDR2 YFSETQ. CDR3 residues: CASSPLTVSGNTIYF. In DNA form, the CDR3 reads TGCGCCAGCAGCCCCCTGACAGTCTCTGGAAACACCATATATTTT.